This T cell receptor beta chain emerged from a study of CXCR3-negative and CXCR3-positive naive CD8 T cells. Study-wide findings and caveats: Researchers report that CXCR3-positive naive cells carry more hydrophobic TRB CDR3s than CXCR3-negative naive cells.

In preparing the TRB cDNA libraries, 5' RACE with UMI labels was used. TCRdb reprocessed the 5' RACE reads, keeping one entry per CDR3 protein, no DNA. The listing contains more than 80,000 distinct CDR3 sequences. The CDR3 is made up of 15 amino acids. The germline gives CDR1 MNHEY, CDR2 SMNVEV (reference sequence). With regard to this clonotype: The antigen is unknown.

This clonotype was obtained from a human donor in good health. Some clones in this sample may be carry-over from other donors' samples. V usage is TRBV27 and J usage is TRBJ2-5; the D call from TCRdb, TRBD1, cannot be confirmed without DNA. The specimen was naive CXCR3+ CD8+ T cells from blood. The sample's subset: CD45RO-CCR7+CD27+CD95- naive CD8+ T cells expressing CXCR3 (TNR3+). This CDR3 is CASSDRTGAQETQYF.